This TCR beta chain was sequenced during a study of regulatory T cells in long-lasting Graves disease. Study background: By definition, persistent Graves' disease involved antithyroid drugs for over 5 years alongside positive TSH receptor antibodies. Study-wide results and limits: Tissue studied was limited to peripheral blood, excluding thyroid tissue. Public clonotype sharing was higher in persistent than newly diagnosed patients.

Time point reported: persistent/refractory GD, antithyroid drugs over 5 years with positive TRAb. RNA isolated from PBMCs was used to make the TCR library. This clonotype was counted at least ten times. Its matching antigen is unknown. Per germline, CDR1 DFQATT and CDR2 SNEGSKA (reference sequence). V dropped 1 base and J dropped 7 bases, with 13 bases sitting between them. The CDR3 has 14 amino acids. iRepertoire HTBI primers and Arm-PCR of CDR3 regions built TCR beta libraries. Using its own MiXCR run on the multiplex PCR reads, TCRdb lists one record per CDR3 protein. The profile shows 310,000 or so distinct CDR3 sequences, roughly 21% of them singletons.

The sample here was peripheral blood mononuclear cells (PBMCs), taken when the disease was refractory, from a patient treated with antithyroid drugs. The sequence was obtained from a female donor with Graves disease. The chain uses TRBV20-1 and TRBJ1-4, with D hard to call. This chain's CDR3 is CSARGVGWGEKLFF. Written as DNA, the CDR3 is TGCAGTGCTAGAGGGGTCGGATGGGGTGAAAAACTGTTTTTT.